This T cell receptor beta chain derives from a study of blood T cell repertoires in COVID-19. Turning to the study itself: T cells, B-cell-depleted T cells, or PBMCs provided the cDNA or gDNA that served as material.

The method was immunoSEQ multiplex PCR; TCRdb's version includes in-frame clones alone and lacks a portion of them. This sample yields under 350,000 clones, of which approximately 90% are seen a single time; more than 6% belongs to the top ten. Germline CDR1 reads LNHDA; CDR2 reads SQIVND (reference sequence). The CDR3 is 15 amino acids. Germline trimming cut 7 bases from V and 3 bases from J; bases unmatched to any gene: 11. The J gene is TRBJ2-7, the V gene TRBV19, with 8 nucleotides matching TRBD2. The sequencing input was peripheral blood. The receptor comes from a woman in her twenties or thirties with COVID-19, enrolled during active disease. In nucleotides, the CDR3 is TGTGCCAGTACTGCGGCGGCGGGAGGCATCTACGAGCAGTACTTC. It yields the protein CASTAAAGGIYEQYF.